The rows below give T cell receptor beta chains drawn from one sample of a study of T-cell memory formation after mild COVID-19. TCRdb used MiXCR to reprocess the 5' RACE reads, holding one entry per CDR3 protein. The repertoire holds approximately 250,000 distinct CDR3 sequences, with over 15% as singletons. Sequencing input: PBMCs or a T cell subset sorted from them (not recorded which). The receptors were gathered from an adult woman who had mild COVID-19 (a few samples of this study predate the infection). Cell type and time point are not known. Each CDR3 is given with its conserved first and last residue. Fields, in order: J gene, V gene, clone size, D gene, CDR3 DNA, CDR3 protein. A D gene is named only where the DNA matches it firmly. Expanded clones get a size class; other rows say once, few or many, or leave the size out.

>TRBJ1-1|TRBV12-3/TRBV12-4|few|.
TGTGCCAGCAGTTACTATAGGGGGAACACTGAAGCTTTCTTT
CASSYYRGNTEAFF
>TRBJ1-1|TRBV5-5|few|TRBD1
TGTGCCAGCAGCTTGATATTTTTTGGCAGGGGGCTGGCTGAAGCTTTCTTT
CASSLIFFGRGLAEAFF
>TRBJ2-7|TRBV6-2/TRBV6-3|.|.
TGTGCCAGCAGCCCTCCATATCGGGGGACCTACGAGCAGTACTTC
CASSPPYRGTYEQYF
>TRBJ2-3|TRBV5-1|few|TRBD1
TGCGCCAGCAACCCAGGGGGCAACACAGATACGCAGTATTTT
CASNPGGNTDTQYF
>TRBJ2-3|TRBV10-3|many|.
TGTGCCATCAGTGAAAGGAAGCCGGGAGCAACAGATACGCAGTATTTT
CAISERKPGATDTQYF
>TRBJ1-1|TRBV11-2|few|.
TGTGCCAGCAGCTTCCAGAGCAGGGCTGAAGCTTTCTTT
CASSFQSRAEAFF
>TRBJ2-7|TRBV5-1|.|TRBD2
TGCGCCAGCAGCGAGACGGGAGGTCCCTACGAGCAGTACTTC
CASSETGGPYEQYF
>TRBJ2-7|TRBV20-1|.|.
TGCAGTACTCCAGATACCACCTACGAGCAGTACTTC
CSTPDTTYEQYF
>TRBJ1-1|TRBV4-1|many|.
TGCGCCAGCAGCCACAAAAGGGGGGGACAAATGAACACTGAAGCTTTCTTT
CASSHKRGGQMNTEAFF
>TRBJ2-7|TRBV20-1|few|.
TGCAGTGCTAGAGGAGCAGGCGAGCAGTACTTC
CSARGAGEQYF
>TRBJ2-3|TRBV15|.|.
TGTGCCACCAGCACCAAGCCCGGGGTGGGGGGCACAGATACGCAGTATTTT
CATSTKPGVGGTDTQYF
>TRBJ2-7|TRBV10-3|few|TRBD2
TGTGCCATCACCTCGGGACTAGCGGGATTCGACGAGCAGTACTTC
CAITSGLAGFDEQYF
>TRBJ1-2|TRBV18|.|TRBD1
TGTGCCAGCTCAGCCGGGACAGACTATGGCTACACCTTC
CASSAGTDYGYTF
>TRBJ1-1|TRBV2|.|TRBD1
TGTGCCAGCAGTCAGGGGGGTGGTTCCACTGAAGCTTTCTTT
CASSQGGGSTEAFF
>TRBJ2-3|TRBV20-1|few|.
TGCAGTGCCCTCCGGGGAGGGGGGCCTAACACAGATACGCAGTATTTT
CSALRGGGPNTDTQYF
>TRBJ2-2|TRBV7-9|few|TRBD2
TGTGCCAGCAGCCGACTAGCGGTGAACACCGGGGAGCTGTTTTTT
CASSRLAVNTGELFF
>TRBJ2-1|TRBV6-6|many|.
TGTGCCAGCAGGGGGGTTTTGCGAGACCGCACACCCTACAATGAGCAGTTCTTC
CASRGVLRDRTPYNEQFF
>TRBJ2-5|TRBV24-1|many|TRBD1
TGTGCCACCAGTGATCCGGGGACAGGGAGAGGAGAGACCCAGTACTTC
CATSDPGTGRGETQYF
>TRBJ1-1|TRBV7-3|.|.
TGTGCCAGCAGCGCTTCACAGATACCGAGCACTGAAGCTTTCTTT
CASSASQIPSTEAFF
>TRBJ2-3|TRBV15|many|.
TGTGCCACCAGCAGAGAAGGGTACAGGACCACAGATACGCAGTATTTT
CATSREGYRTTDTQYF
>TRBJ2-1|TRBV4-1|.|.
TGCGCCAGCAGCCAAGAAGGGCGAGGCCTGGAGCAGTTCTTC
CASSQEGRGLEQFF
>TRBJ2-4|TRBV7-2|few|.
TGTGCCAGCAGCTTAGCGGACAGACTAGCCAAAAACATTCAGTACTTC
CASSLADRLAKNIQYF
>TRBJ2-7|TRBV29-1|medium-sized|.
TGCAGCGTTGCGGCGGCAGGGAACCTCTACGAGCAGTACTTC
CSVAAAGNLYEQYF
>TRBJ2-3|TRBV20-1|.|TRBD2
TGCAGTGCTAGAGTTAAAGCTAGCGGGAGTTTCGCAGATACGCAGTATTTT
CSARVKASGSFADTQYF
>TRBJ2-7|TRBV5-6|.|.
TGTGCCAGCAGCTGGGGGGACCTCGGCCACGAGCAGTACTTC
CASSWGDLGHEQYF
>TRBJ1-3|TRBV20-1|.|.
TGCAGTGCTAGGGGGTCTGGAAACACCATATATTTT
CSARGSGNTIYF
>TRBJ2-3|TRBV5-4|.|.
TGTGCCAGCAGCTCCTCTTCCGGCAGCACAGATACGCAGTATTTT
CASSSSSGSTDTQYF
>TRBJ1-2|TRBV18|few|.
TGTGCCAGCTCAGCTGACCGGGATGCGCATGGCTACACCTTC
CASSADRDAHGYTF
>TRBJ2-1|TRBV7-3|many|TRBD2
TGTGCCAGCAGCTCCGGGACTAGCGGTGGCTACAATGAGCAGTTCTTC
CASSSGTSGGYNEQFF